The present entry profiles one TCR beta chain with its context. The TCR beta CDR3 regions underwent amplification from RNA transcripts. Second-round multiplex PCR followed a first-round RT-PCR using HTBI primers. MiXCR, run by TCRdb on the multiplex PCR reads, gives a single entry per CDR3 protein. In the table there are about 740,000 distinct CDR3 sequences, 40% of which are singletons. This CDR3 is 17 amino acids long. Deletions cut 0 bases from V and 5 bases from J, with 20 bases between. CDR1 is SGDLS and CDR2 is YYNGEE in the germline V gene. Diagnosis used clinical symptoms, serum thyroxine, TRAb, thyroid ultrasound and orbital computed tomography. An approximately 10 ml volume of fresh peripheral blood provided the PBMCs. The data were taken from a study of Graves' ophthalmopathy and Graves' hyperthyroidism.

The V call is TRBV9, the J call TRBJ2-5; no definite D call. Sequencing was carried out using peripheral blood. This TCR was sampled from an adult man with Graves' ophthalmopathy. The CDR3 region has the DNA TGTGCCAGCAGCGTAGCCCCGAGACTCACCCGCCAGGAGACCCAGTACTTC. This sequence encodes CASSVAPRLTRQETQYF.